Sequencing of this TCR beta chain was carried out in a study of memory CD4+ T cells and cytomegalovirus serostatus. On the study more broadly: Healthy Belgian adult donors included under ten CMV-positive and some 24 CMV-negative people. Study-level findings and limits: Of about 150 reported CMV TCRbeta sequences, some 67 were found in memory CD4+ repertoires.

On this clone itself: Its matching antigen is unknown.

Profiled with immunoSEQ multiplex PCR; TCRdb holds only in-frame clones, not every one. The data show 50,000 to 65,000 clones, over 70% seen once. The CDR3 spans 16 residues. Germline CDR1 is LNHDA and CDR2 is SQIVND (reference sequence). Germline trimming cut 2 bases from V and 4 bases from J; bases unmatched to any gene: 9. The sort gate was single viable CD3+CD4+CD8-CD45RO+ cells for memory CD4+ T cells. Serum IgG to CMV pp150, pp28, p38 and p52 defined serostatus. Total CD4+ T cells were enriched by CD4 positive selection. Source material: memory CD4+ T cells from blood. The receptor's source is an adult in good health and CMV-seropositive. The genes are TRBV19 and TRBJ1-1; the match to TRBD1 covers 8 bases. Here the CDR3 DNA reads TGTGCCAGTAGTATACTTACAGGGGGTAAGGGCACTGAAGCTTTCTTT. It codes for CASSILTGGKGTEAFF.